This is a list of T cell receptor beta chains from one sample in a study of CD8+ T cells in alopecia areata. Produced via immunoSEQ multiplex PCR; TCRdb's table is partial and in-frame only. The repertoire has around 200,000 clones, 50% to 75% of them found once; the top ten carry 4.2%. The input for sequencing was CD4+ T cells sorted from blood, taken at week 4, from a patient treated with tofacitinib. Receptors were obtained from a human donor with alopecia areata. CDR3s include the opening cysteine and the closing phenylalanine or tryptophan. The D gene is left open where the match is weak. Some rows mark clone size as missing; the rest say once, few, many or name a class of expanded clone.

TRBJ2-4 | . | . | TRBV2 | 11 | CASSESSIQYF | TGTGCCAGCAGTGAAAGCAGCATTCAGTACTTC
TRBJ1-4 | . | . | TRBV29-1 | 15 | CSDTLRSLRGEKLFF | TGCAGCGATACCCTCAGATCGCTAAGGGGTGAAAAACTGTTTTTT
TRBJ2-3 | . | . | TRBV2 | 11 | CASSEADTQYF | TGTGCCAGCAGTGAGGCAGATACGCAGTATTTT
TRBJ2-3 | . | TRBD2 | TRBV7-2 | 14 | CASSSRGVTDTQYF | TGTGCCAGCAGCTCCCGGGGGGTCACAGATACGCAGTATTTT
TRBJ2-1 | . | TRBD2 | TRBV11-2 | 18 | CASSLDLSGGAGRNEQFF | TGTGCCAGCAGCTTAGATCTGAGCGGGGGGGCCGGACGGAATGAGCAGTTCTTC
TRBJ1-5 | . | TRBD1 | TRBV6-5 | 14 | CATSRDRGNQPQHF | TGTGCCACCTCCCGGGACAGGGGCAATCAGCCCCAGCATTTT
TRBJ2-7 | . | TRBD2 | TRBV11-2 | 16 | CASSLGLAGGLYEQYF | TGTGCCAGCAGCTTAGGACTAGCGGGGGGATTATACGAGCAGTACTTC
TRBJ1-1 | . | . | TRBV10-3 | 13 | CAISGGQNTEAFF | TGTGCCATCAGCGGCGGTCAGAACACTGAAGCTTTCTTT
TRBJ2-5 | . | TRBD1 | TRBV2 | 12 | CAIDRDQETQYF | TGTGCCATTGACAGGGACCAAGAGACCCAGTACTTC
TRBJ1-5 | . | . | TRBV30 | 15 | CAWSVRGRGNQPQHF | TGTGCCTGGAGTGTACGCGGGCGGGGCAATCAGCCCCAGCATTTT
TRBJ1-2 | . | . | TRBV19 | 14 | CASSGASFTYGYTF | TGTGCCAGTAGTGGGGCCAGTTTTACCTATGGCTACACCTTC
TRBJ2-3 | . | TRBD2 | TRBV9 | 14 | CASSFSGGADTQYF | TGTGCCAGCAGTTTCTCCGGGGGGGCAGATACGCAGTATTTT
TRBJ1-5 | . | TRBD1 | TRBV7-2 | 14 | CASSLRTGDQPQHF | TGTGCCAGCAGCTTAAGGACAGGCGATCAGCCCCAGCATTTT
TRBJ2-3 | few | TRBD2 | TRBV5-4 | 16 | CASSFGGGFSTDTQYF | TGTGCCAGCAGCTTCGGCGGGGGATTTTCCACAGATACGCAGTATTTT
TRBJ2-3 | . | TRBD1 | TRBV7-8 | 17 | CASSLDGTGYRTDTQYF | TGTGCCAGCAGCCTAGACGGGACAGGGTATCGCACAGATACGCAGTATTTT
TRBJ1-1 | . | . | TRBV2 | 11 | CASSEFIEAFF | TGTGCCAGCAGTGAATTCATTGAAGCTTTCTTT
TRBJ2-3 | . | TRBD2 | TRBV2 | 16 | CASIRTSGGHTDTQYF | TGTGCCAGCATCCGAACTAGCGGGGGGCACACAGATACGCAGTATTTT
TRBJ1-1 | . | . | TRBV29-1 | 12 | CSVEKGRTEAFF | TGCAGCGTTGAGAAGGGGAGGACTGAAGCTTTCTTT
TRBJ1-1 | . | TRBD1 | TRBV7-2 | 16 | CASSLVGQIMNTEAFF | TGTGCCAGCAGCTTAGTGGGACAGATCATGAACACTGAAGCTTTCTTT
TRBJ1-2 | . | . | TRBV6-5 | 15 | CASSYSKVHFYGYTF | TGTGCCAGCAGTTACTCTAAGGTTCATTTTTATGGCTACACCTTC
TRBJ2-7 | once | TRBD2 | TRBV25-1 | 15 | CASSATAGGPYEQYF | TGTGCCAGCAGTGCCACAGCGGGGGGACCCTACGAGCAGTACTTC
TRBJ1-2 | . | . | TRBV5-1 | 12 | CASSLDSYGYTF | TGCGCCAGCAGCTTGGACTCATATGGCTACACCTTC
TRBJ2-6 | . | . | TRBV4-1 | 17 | CASSQEGGAAGANVLTF | TGCGCCAGCAGCCAAGAAGGGGGGGCAGCTGGGGCCAACGTCCTGACTTTC
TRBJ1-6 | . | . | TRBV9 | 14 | CASSVGQTRSPLHF | TGTGCCAGCAGCGTAGGCCAGACGCGTTCACCCCTCCACTTT
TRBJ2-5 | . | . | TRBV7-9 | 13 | CASSRGLGETQYF | TGTGCCAGCAGCCGTGGTTTGGGGGAGACCCAGTACTTC
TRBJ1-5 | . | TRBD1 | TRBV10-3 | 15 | CARRTGRGSNQPQHF | TGTGCCAGAAGGACAGGGCGGGGTAGCAATCAGCCCCAGCATTTT
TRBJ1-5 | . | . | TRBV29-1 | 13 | CSVGGSGNQPQHF | TGCAGCGTTGGGGGAAGCGGCAATCAGCCCCAGCATTTT
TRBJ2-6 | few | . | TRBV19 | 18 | CASSPTYQTFSGANVLTF | TGTGCCAGTAGCCCCACATACCAGACCTTCTCTGGGGCCAACGTCCTGACTTTC
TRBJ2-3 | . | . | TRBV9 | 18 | CASSSDPRRGRGTDTQYF | TGTGCCAGCAGCTCAGACCCCCGACGAGGGCGGGGTACAGATACGCAGTATTTT
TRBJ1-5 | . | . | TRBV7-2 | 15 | CASRSGGAGNQPQHF | TGTGCCAGCAGATCGGGGGGCGCGGGGAATCAGCCCCAGCATTTT
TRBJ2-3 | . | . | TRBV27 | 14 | CASSGLVVPHTQYF | TGTGCCAGCAGCGGCCTCGTTGTCCCCCATACGCAGTATTTT
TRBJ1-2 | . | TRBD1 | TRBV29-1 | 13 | CSVRTGDYYGYTF | TGCAGCGTCAGGACAGGGGACTACTATGGCTACACCTTC
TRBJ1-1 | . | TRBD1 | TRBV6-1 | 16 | CASSGRTGAMNTEAFF | TGTGCCAGCAGTGGACGGACAGGGGCTATGAACACTGAAGCTTTCTTT
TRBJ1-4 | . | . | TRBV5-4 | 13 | CASKIRGEEKLFF | TGTGCCAGCAAGATCAGAGGTGAAGAAAAACTGTTTTTT
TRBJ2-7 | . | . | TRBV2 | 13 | CASNGGISYEQYF | TGTGCCAGCAATGGAGGGATCTCCTACGAGCAGTACTTC
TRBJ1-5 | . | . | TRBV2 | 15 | CASSLAGQSNQPQHF | TGTGCCAGCAGTCTGGCTGGACAGAGCAATCAGCCCCAGCATTTT
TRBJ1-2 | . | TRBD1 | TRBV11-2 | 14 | CASSPQGASYGYTF | TGTGCCAGCAGCCCACAGGGGGCAAGCTATGGCTACACCTTC
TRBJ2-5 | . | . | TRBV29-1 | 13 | CSVPIGPERTQYF | TGCAGCGTCCCCATCGGACCAGAGAGGACCCAGTACTTC
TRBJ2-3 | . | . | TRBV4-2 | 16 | CASSQEAQQSTDTQYF | TGTGCCAGCAGCCAAGAAGCTCAGCAGAGCACAGATACGCAGTATTTT
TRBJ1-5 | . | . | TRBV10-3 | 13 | CAIRGVGNQPQHF | TGTGCCATCAGGGGGGTTGGGAATCAGCCCCAGCATTTT
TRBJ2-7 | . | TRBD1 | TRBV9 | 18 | CASSVGRGGTGNSYEQYF | TGTGCCAGCAGCGTAGGTCGAGGGGGGACAGGGAACTCCTACGAGCAGTACTTC